At least ten counts were recorded for the clone carrying this T cell receptor (beta chain). Its target is unknown. The sample belongs to a study of response to subunit inactivated influenza vaccine. Whole-study results and caveats: Every seasonal influenza vaccination brings in few new T cells, the authors suggested.

TCRdb passed the RT-PCR reads through MiXCR, listing each CDR3 protein once. The sample shows approximately 230,000 distinct CDR3 sequences, about 12% of them seen only once. V lost 0 bases and J 7 bases, leaving 7 bases between the germline ends. Germline V lookup: CDR1 SGHTA, CDR2 FQGNSA. CDR3 length: 13 residues. The clonotype originates from a man aged 45-65 years who received an inactivated influenza vaccine. The chain links TRBV7-2 to TRBJ2-4, with unresolved D. This material consisted of non-naive T cells sorted from PBMCs, taken about 14 days before vaccination. The CDR3 DNA sequence: TGTGCCAGCAGCTTAGCCCCCGCGAACATTCAGTACTTC. Amino acids: CASSLAPANIQYF.